This T cell receptor (beta chain) was identified during a study of blood T cell repertoires in COVID-19. At the level of the study: From the United States, Italy and Spain came samples of acute and convalescent COVID-19. From T cells, B-cell-depleted T cells, or PBMCs came the material, which was cDNA or gDNA.

Assay: immunoSEQ multiplex PCR; the TCRdb copy retains only in-frame clones and omits some. The repertoire consists of about 200,000 clones, with 75% to 95% occurring once and the leading ten covering around 0.5%. Germline V gene lookup returns CDR1 SQVTM and CDR2 ANQGSEA. V lost 5 bases and J lost 9; bases outside the gene matches: 8. This CDR3 contains 13 residues. The sample consisted of peripheral blood. The chain couples TRBV29-1 to TRBJ2-1; 9 nucleotides match TRBD1. The TCR comes from a man over 45 with acute or convalescent COVID-19. The CDR3 loop reads CSVLGQGKGEQFF. The CDR3 DNA sequence: TGCAGCGTTCTTGGACAGGGGAAGGGTGAGCAGTTCTTC.